Below, 28 T cell receptor beta chains from the same sample are listed, as sequenced in a study of vaccination and CD4 T cells after COVID-19. Documented treatment: roughly 10-day PBMC culture with coronavirus spike peptide pools or control peptides (ViraFEST assay). The Oncomine TCR Beta short-read assay was applied to DNA of cultured CD4+ T cells. TCRdb reprocessed the PCR reads with MiXCR, giving one entry per CDR3 protein. Among 13,000 or so distinct CDR3 sequences, roughly 53% were seen once, and the ten largest hold about 12%. No cognate antigen is known for these TCRs. Sequenced material: CD4+ T cells from blood, cultured in vitro. These receptors originate from a human donor who had recovered from COVID-19.

This chain links TRBV6-2 or TRBV6-3 with TRBJ1-6, with D unresolved. The CDR3 contains 14 residues. Germline CDR1 MNHEY, CDR2 SVGEGT. Trimming took 6 bases from V and 7 from J, leaving 13 bases between them. The CDR3 nucleotides are TGTGCCAGCAGATCGGAGACTAAAAATTCACCCCTCCACTTT. Protein product: CASRSETKNSPLHF.

This clonotype was seen only a few times. The rearrangement uses TRBV20-1 and TRBJ2-1, with D possibly TRBD2 on 5 matching bases. This CDR3 comprises 14 residues. Trimming shortened V by 0 bases and J by 6 bases, and 12 bases separated the two germline ends. Germline-derived CDR1 and CDR2 are DFQATT and SNEGSKA (reference sequence). CDR3 sequence reads: CSAREGSSVNEQFF. CDR3 DNA sequence: TGCAGTGCTAGAGAGGGGAGTTCGGTCAATGAGCAGTTCTTC.

The chain recombines TRBV20-1 with TRBJ1-6; 7 nucleotides match TRBD1. CDR1 and CDR2 (germline): DFQATT, SNEGSKA (reference sequence). The CDR3 totals 14 residues. Trimming took 6 bases from V and 8 from J; bases not matched to a gene: 10. The CDR3 region has the DNA TGCAGTGCCCAGGGACAGAGAATGGATTCACCCCTCCACTTT. This translates into CSAQGQRMDSPLHF.

The rearrangement joins TRBV6-1 to TRBJ1-2, with 9 bases fitting TRBD1. This CDR3 is 14 amino acids long. CDR1 and CDR2 (germline): MNHNS, SASEGT. The junction had 6 bases not matched to a gene; V was cut back by 4 bases and J by 6 bases. This chain's CDR3 is CASSGGQGLNGYTF. DNA of the CDR3: TGTGCCAGCAGTGGAGGACAGGGGCTAAATGGCTACACCTTC.

The chain uses TRBV7-9 and TRBJ1-5, with D unclear. CDR1 and CDR2 (germline): SEHNR, FQNEAQ (reference sequence). This CDR3 comprises 12 residues. Trimming cost V 5 bases and J 3 bases, with 5 bases left between them. The CDR3 DNA reads TGTGCCAGCAGCCCCGACAATCAGCCCCAGCATTTT. It encodes CASSPDNQPQHF. Filled out from reference TRBV7-9 and TRBJ1-5, the complete variable domain reads DTGVSQNPRHKITKRGQNVTFRCDPISEHNRLYWYRQTLGQGPEFLTYFQNEAQLEKSRLLSDRFSAERPKGSFSTLEIQRTEQGDSAMYLCASSPDNQPQHFGDGTRLSIL.

The chain carries TRBV5-5 and TRBJ1-1; D remains unclear. Germline V CDR1 and CDR2: SGHKS, YYEKEE (reference sequence). V was clipped by 0 bases and J by 0 bases, with 12 bases between them. The CDR3 length is 16 residues. The CDR3 DNA sequence: TGTGCCAGCAGCTTGGACAATTGGGTCGTGAACACTGAAGCTTTCTTT. Encoded protein: CASSLDNWVVNTEAFF.

The chain couples TRBV28 to TRBJ2-5, with 7 bases fitting TRBD2. The V and J ends lost 8 bases and 6 bases, in that order; junction bases with no gene match: 12. The CDR3 extends over 14 amino acids. Germline lookup yields CDR1 MDHEN and CDR2 SYDVKM. Here the CDR3 DNA reads TGTGCCAGCTATGGGACTACCCCCAAGAAGACCCAGTACTTC. Translation: CASYGTTPKKTQYF.

The chain recombines TRBV20-1 with TRBJ2-1, with 8 positions matching TRBD2. This CDR3 region has 14 residues. Unmatched junction bases numbered 9, after V lost 3 bases and J lost 8 bases. CDR1 and CDR2 from the germline V gene are DFQATT and SNEGSKA (reference sequence). CDR3 sequence: CSASKTGGRDEQFF. The CDR3 region has the DNA TGCAGTGCTAGTAAAACGGGAGGGCGCGATGAGCAGTTCTTC.

J is TRBJ1-3 and V is TRBV5-1; D gene ambiguous. Germline V CDR1 and CDR2: SGHRS, YFSETQ. The CDR3 length is 12 residues. Trimming stripped 5 bases from V and 0 bases from J, with 3 bases between. The CDR3, as DNA: TGCGCCAGCAGTTTCTCTGGAAACACCATATATTTT. It is translated as CASSFSGNTIYF.

CDR3 nucleotides: TGTGCCAGCAGCTTGGGACAGGAGTCCTACGAGCAGTACTTC. This codes for CASSLGQESYEQYF. The chain combines TRBV7-9 with TRBJ2-7; 8 nucleotides agree with TRBD1. Germline trimming cut 3 bases from V and 1 base from J; bases unmatched to any gene: 2. In germline, CDR1 is SEHNR, CDR2 FQNEAQ (reference sequence). The CDR3 length is 14 residues.

A few counts support this clonotype. The chain combines TRBV20-1 with TRBJ1-2; D unresolved. Trimming cost V 6 bases and J 2 bases, with 10 bases left between them. The CDR3 runs to 12 residues. Germline values: CDR1 DFQATT, CDR2 SNEGSKA (reference sequence). CDR3 residues: CSATLQNYGYTF. CDR3 sequence (DNA): TGCAGTGCCACCCTCCAAAACTATGGCTACACCTTC.

The V call is TRBV2, the J call TRBJ2-7; D not resolved. Germline-derived CDR1 and CDR2 are SNHLY and FYNNEI. The CDR3 consists of 12 residues. Trimming shortened V by 5 bases and J by 6 bases, and 11 bases separated the two germline ends. The CDR3 nucleotides read TGTGCCAGCAGTTCTCTGGTTCTCGAGCAGTACTTC. Amino acids: CASSSLVLEQYF.

This clonotype was seen a handful of times. The CDR3 region has the DNA TGTGCCAGCAGTTTAGAAGATGGCTACACCTTC. Its protein product is CASSLEDGYTF. V usage is TRBV12-3 or TRBV12-4 and J usage is TRBJ1-2; the D is unclear. Trimming cost V 1 base and J 6 bases, with 3 bases left between them. The CDR3 has 11 residues.

In this sample, this clonotype turned up a few times. J is TRBJ1-2 and V is TRBV6-2 or TRBV6-3; a possible D gene is TRBD1 (6 bases). V was cut by 6 bases and J by 8 bases, with 19 bases left in between. This CDR3 spans 14 amino acids. Germline V lookup: CDR1 MNHEY, CDR2 SVGEGT. The CDR3 protein is CASSRGGLLVGYTF. The CDR3 DNA reads as TGTGCCAGCAGCCGCGGGGGGCTGCTGGTAGGCTACACCTTC.

The chain joins TRBV28 to TRBJ2-1; 7 nucleotides align to TRBD2. CDR1 is MDHEN, CDR2 SYDVKM, per germline. V dropped 2 bases and J dropped 3; count of bases not matched to a gene: 1. CDR3 length: 14 residues. The chain's CDR3 is CASSLLADYNEQFF. CDR3 nucleotide sequence: TGTGCCAGCAGTTTACTAGCGGACTACAATGAGCAGTTCTTC.

The chain recombines TRBV20-1 with TRBJ1-2; possibly TRBD1 for D (5 bases). Germline loops: CDR1 DFQATT, CDR2 SNEGSKA (reference sequence). The CDR3 runs to 16 residues. With 2 bases removed from V and 2 bases from J, the gap between germline ends came to 18 bases. In DNA, the CDR3 is TGCAGTGCTAGATCCCTCCAGACAGCTTCCAACTATGGCTACACCTTC. Encoded protein: CSARSLQTASNYGYTF.

The rearrangement joins TRBV4-1 to TRBJ1-3; no definite D call. V lost 1 base, J lost 1 base, and 11 bases lay in between. The length of the CDR3 is 16 residues. Germline V lookup: CDR1 MGHRA, CDR2 YSYEKL. The DNA for the CDR3 is TGCGCCAGCAGCCAAGGCCTGGGGTTGTCTGGAAACACCATATATTTT. This sequence encodes CASSQGLGLSGNTIYF.

The J gene is TRBJ2-7, the V gene TRBV21-1; TRBD1 reflects the table's D call only, with no check against the DNA. TRBV21-1 is assigned pseudogene status. This CDR3 has 13 residues. This CDR3 reads CASSPRTNYEQYF. DNA of the CDR3: TGTGCCAGCAGCCCTAGGACAAACTACGAGCAGTACTTC.

There are a few counts of this clonotype. J is TRBJ1-2 and V is TRBV2; D might be TRBD1 (6 bases). The length of the CDR3 is 14 residues. The V end was cut by 6 bases, the J end by 3 bases, with 14 bases between. Germline CDR1 and CDR2: SNHLY and FYNNEI. CDR3 sequence reads: CASSWGGQDYGYTF. The CDR3 region has the DNA TGTGCCAGCAGCTGGGGGGGGCAGGACTATGGCTACACCTTC.

The J gene is TRBJ1-1, the V gene TRBV20-1; no clear D. This CDR3 contains 13 residues. CDR1 DFQATT and CDR2 SNEGSKA come from the germline V gene (reference sequence). V was cut by 4 bases and J by 1 base, with 10 bases left in between. As DNA, the CDR3 is TGCAGTGCTACCCCGCGGAAGAACACTGAAGCTTTCTTT. The encoded protein is CSATPRKNTEAFF.

The chain uses TRBV6-1 and TRBJ2-1; either TRBD1 or TRBD2 may fit D (5 bases each). V was clipped by 3 bases and J by 2 bases, with 11 bases between them. This CDR3 comprises 15 residues. In germline, CDR1 is MNHNS, CDR2 SASEGT. Here the CDR3 reads CASSDRDRTYNEQFF. The CDR3 DNA is TGTGCCAGCAGTGATCGGGACCGTACCTACAATGAGCAGTTCTTC.

This clonotype turned up a few times. The chain employs TRBV2 and TRBJ2-3; D remains unclear. CDR1 SNHLY and CDR2 FYNNEI come from the germline V gene. The CDR3 spans 16 residues. V was trimmed by 8 bases and J by 2 bases, leaving 20 bases between them. CDR3 amino acids: CASEQGKFTPTDTQYF. The CDR3, as DNA: TGTGCCAGCGAACAAGGGAAGTTTACCCCCACAGATACGCAGTATTTT.

This clonotype was detected only a few times. The chain employs TRBV20-1 and TRBJ2-2; 7 nucleotides agree with TRBD2. V dropped 2 bases and J dropped 6; count of bases not matched to a gene: 6. The CDR3 extends over 14 amino acids. The germline V gene has CDR1 DFQATT and CDR2 SNEGSKA (reference sequence). The CDR3, as DNA: TGCAGTGCTAGAAGGGCGGGAGAAGCCGGGGAGCTGTTTTTT. Translated: CSARRAGEAGELFF.

This chain links TRBV7-2 with TRBJ2-3; D not resolved. The germline V gene encodes CDR1 SGHTA and CDR2 FQGNSA. This CDR3 comprises 15 residues. The V gene lost 5 bases and the J gene lost 4 bases, with 16 bases spanning the gap. The CDR3 DNA follows: TGTGCCAGCAGCGGTCCTCTGGTCTTCCCAGATACGCAGTATTTT. Translated, it gives CASSGPLVFPDTQYF.

This chain's CDR3 is CASRPGTGGSEQYF. As DNA, the CDR3 is TGTGCCAGTAGACCCGGGACAGGGGGCAGCGAGCAGTACTTC. This chain joins TRBV19 and TRBJ2-7, with 12 bases aligning to TRBD1. V shed 6 bases and J 6 bases; nucleotides not matched to a gene: 6. The CDR3 covers 14 residues. Germline lookup yields CDR1 LNHDA and CDR2 SQIVND (reference sequence).

In its sample, this clonotype was seen a few times. The chain joins TRBV28 to TRBJ2-7, with 11 bases aligning to TRBD2. The V and J ends lost 2 bases and 5 bases, in that order; junction bases with no gene match: 2. CDR1 is MDHEN and CDR2 is SYDVKM in the germline V gene. The CDR3 is made up of 14 amino acids. For the CDR3, the DNA is TGTGCCAGCAGTTTACTAGCGGGAGGCAACGAGCAGTACTTC. Residues: CASSLLAGGNEQYF.

The gene calls are TRBV3-1 and TRBJ2-3; TRBD1 agrees at 7 bases. This CDR3 comprises 15 residues. The J segment lost 5 bases and the V segment lost 4 bases, leaving 9 bases of the junction unmatched. CDR1 is LGHDT, CDR2 YNNKEL, per germline (reference sequence). The CDR3 is CASSRWDSRLDTQYF. The CDR3, as DNA: TGTGCCAGCAGCCGCTGGGACAGCAGATTAGATACGCAGTATTTT.

Only a few counts were recorded for this clonotype. The CDR3 loop reads CASSPNGQPNSPLHF. Here the CDR3 DNA reads TGTGCCAGCAGTCCGAACGGACAACCCAATTCACCCCTCCACTTT. The genes are TRBV28 and TRBJ1-6; D is possibly TRBD1 (5 bases). Germline V gene lookup returns CDR1 MDHEN and CDR2 SYDVKM. The germline V and J ends were trimmed by 5 bases and 7 bases, with 15 bases remaining between them. The CDR3 runs to 15 residues.